Listed below are T cell receptor beta chains from one sample, sequenced in a study of EBV T-cell therapy then PD-1 blockade in nasopharyngeal carcinoma. For these TCRs, the target antigens are not known. TCRdb's copy holds only in-frame clones and misses some; the assay was immunoSEQ multiplex PCR. Among roughly 14,000 clones listed, 84% were seen once. The input for sequencing was CD8+ T cells from blood, taken around day 100 from a patient whose treatment included autologous EBV-specific T cells and nivolumab. The receptors come from a man aged 35-49 years with nasopharyngeal carcinoma. CDR3s include the opening cysteine and the closing phenylalanine or tryptophan. A D gene is named only where the DNA matches it firmly. Rows may omit the clone size; those that give it use once, few, many or a size class.

d_call | j_call | clone_size | v_call | cdr3_aa | cdr3_nt
NA | TRBJ2-2 | NA | TRBV7-2 | CASSFWDSSTGELFF | TGTGCCAGCAGCTTTTGGGACTCGTCGACCGGGGAGCTGTTTTTT
NA | TRBJ1-1 | NA | TRBV6-1 | CASSEDQGRTEAFF | TGTGCCAGCAGTGAAGATCAGGGGAGAACTGAAGCTTTCTTT
NA | TRBJ1-6 | NA | TRBV4-2 | CASSQVMGRTDSPLHF | TGTGCCAGCAGCCAAGTCATGGGCAGAACCGATTCACCCCTCCACTTT
NA | TRBJ1-6 | NA | TRBV19 | CASSIVGIGSPLHF | TGTGCCAGTAGTATAGTTGGCATCGGGTCACCCCTCCACTTT
TRBD2 | TRBJ2-2 | NA | TRBV19 | CASSVTVGGIAGELFF | TGTGCCAGTAGTGTTACGGTGGGGGGGATCGCCGGGGAGCTGTTTTTT
TRBD1 | TRBJ1-5 | NA | TRBV30 | CAWGTENSNQPQHF | TGTGCCTGGGGGACAGAAAATAGCAATCAGCCCCAGCATTTT
TRBD2 | TRBJ2-7 | once | TRBV7-9 | CASSHLSGGINEQYF | TGTGCCAGCAGCCACCTGAGCGGGGGGATCAACGAGCAGTACTTC
NA | TRBJ1-1 | NA | TRBV12-5 | CASAPTRGNTEAFF | TGTGCTAGTGCCCCCACCAGAGGGAACACTGAAGCTTTCTTT
TRBD2 | TRBJ2-1 | NA | TRBV4-3 | CASSQFLAGGHEQFF | TGCGCCAGCAGCCAATTCCTAGCGGGGGGGCATGAGCAGTTCTTC
TRBD1 | TRBJ2-3 | NA | TRBV9 | CASSPNRDRLTDTQYF | TGTGCCAGCAGCCCCAACCGGGACAGACTCACAGATACGCAGTATTTT
NA | TRBJ2-3 | NA | TRBV5-5 | CASSLVAGGSYTQYF | TGTGCCAGCAGCTTGGTGGCAGGGGGGTCCTATACGCAGTATTTT